This T cell receptor beta chain is from a study of Ad26.COV2.S vaccination and SARS-CoV-2 variants. This table comes from immunoSEQ multiplex PCR, and its TCRdb copy is limited to in-frame clones, with some not included. The sample holds about 350,000 clones, 90% to 95% seen once. This clone was seen a single time. Its antigen is not known. Study outcomes and limitations: Assessments of TCR breadth and depth may have underestimated the total T cell responses. People given the vaccine had a wider spike-specific TCR breadth than placebo recipients did. Non-spike TCR breadth was similar in vaccine and placebo recipients. Reported post-vaccination CD8+ and CD4+ T cell responses to spike showed substantial breadth.

CDR3 length: 14 amino acids. Germline V gives CDR1 SEHNR, CDR2 FQNEAQ (reference sequence). The V end lost 3 bases, the J end lost 6 bases, and 14 bases lay between the germline ends. The sequence derives from a human donor who had recovered from COVID-19. The genes are TRBV7-9 and TRBJ1-2; D is perhaps TRBD1 (5 bases). The material was peripheral blood, obtained after recovery from COVID-19. DNA for the CDR3: TGTGCCAGCAGCTTGGACACGGTAATCGATGGCTACACCTTC. It specifies CASSLDTVIDGYTF.